A single sample is the source of the 24 T cell receptor beta chains below, sequenced in a study of CD8 T cells in Susac syndrome. Random-hexamer reverse transcription was applied to roughly 0.45 to 1 ug RNA. MiXCR, applied by TCRdb to the immunoSEQ multiplex PCR reads, yields one record per CDR3 protein. Here the sample spans under 95,000 distinct CDR3 sequences, around 95% being singletons. The sequencing sample was made of CD8+ T cells from PBMCs. These TCRs come from a human donor with Susac syndrome.

The CDR3 DNA is TGTGCCAGCACCTTCGGGGGTTCCTACGAGCAGTACTTC. Amino acid sequence: CASTFGGSYEQYF. The chain links TRBV5-6 to TRBJ2-7; weak D call: TRBD2 (6 bases). The CDR3 is made up of 13 amino acids. The germline V gene encodes CDR1 SGHDT and CDR2 YYEEEE. Trimming cost V 6 bases and J 1 base, with 11 bases left between them.

V gene TRBV20-1 combines with J gene TRBJ2-1; 8 positions match TRBD2. The germline V gene encodes CDR1 DFQATT and CDR2 SNEGSKA (reference sequence). V lost 6 bases, J lost 2 bases, and 6 bases stayed unmatched. The CDR3 loop spans 14 amino acids. CDR3 in amino acids: CSALLADTYNEQFF. CDR3 DNA sequence: TGCAGTGCGTTACTAGCGGACACCTACAATGAGCAGTTCTTC.

V is TRBV24-1 and J is TRBJ2-7, with a possible D match to TRBD1 (6 bases). Trimming stripped 2 bases from V and 2 bases from J, with 18 bases between. Germline V CDR1 and CDR2: KGHDR, SFDVKD. CDR3 size: 17 residues. The CDR3 DNA reads as TGTGCCACCAGTGATTCTGAGGACAGCTCTACCCCCTACGAGCAGTACTTC. It codes for CATSDSEDSSTPYEQYF.

This rearrangement joins TRBV13 to TRBJ2-1; the match to TRBD1 covers 8 bases. The CDR3 totals 15 residues. The germline V gene has CDR1 PRHDT and CDR2 FYEKMQ (reference sequence). Losses at the gene ends were 3 bases for V and 4 bases for J; bases not matched to a gene: 5. Here the CDR3 DNA reads TGTGCCAGCAGCTTCGGACAGGGCCTTTACAATGAGCAGTTCTTC. Protein: CASSFGQGLYNEQFF.

V is TRBV20-1 and J is TRBJ2-3; tentative D call: TRBD2 (6 bases). Trimming shortened V by 0 bases and J by 6 bases, and 16 bases separated the two germline ends. The CDR3 covers 15 residues. CDR1 and CDR2 from the germline V gene are DFQATT and SNEGSKA (reference sequence). For the CDR3, the DNA is TGCAGTGCTAGAGATCTTAACGGGGGTTTTGATACGCAGTATTTT. It specifies CSARDLNGGFDTQYF.

V gene TRBV20-1 combines with J gene TRBJ2-5, with 10 bases matching TRBD2. Per germline, CDR1 DFQATT and CDR2 SNEGSKA (reference sequence). CDR3 length: 16 amino acids. V trimming: 0 bases; J trimming: 5 bases; junction bases outside the gene matches: 9. The CDR3 protein is CSARDPQREGGETQYF. The CDR3 DNA follows: TGCAGTGCTAGAGATCCTCAGCGGGAGGGTGGCGAGACCCAGTACTTC.

The chain employs TRBV27 and TRBJ2-7; D possibly matches TRBD1 or TRBD2 (7 bases each). The CDR3 is 16 residues long. V lost 0 bases and J lost 2, with 14 bases in between. Germline V gives CDR1 MNHEY, CDR2 SMNVEV (reference sequence). CDR3 residues: CASSLSKRDSPYEQYF. Here the CDR3 DNA reads TGTGCCAGCAGTTTATCGAAGCGGGACAGCCCCTACGAGCAGTACTTC.

This chain links TRBV6-2 or TRBV6-3 with TRBJ2-1; no clear D gene. Germline V gives CDR1 MNHEY, CDR2 SVGEGT. Trimming cost V 4 bases and J 6 bases, with 7 bases left between them. The CDR3 is 12 amino acids. The CDR3 loop reads CASSSVGNEQFF. The CDR3, as DNA: TGTGCCAGCAGTTCGGTAGGCAATGAGCAGTTCTTC.

CDR3 in amino acids: CSVEGPWNTEAFF. The CDR3 nucleotides read TGCAGCGTTGAGGGACCCTGGAACACTGAAGCTTTCTTT. This chain links TRBV29-1 with TRBJ1-1, with D possibly matching TRBD1 (5 bases). The CDR3 runs 13 residues. CDR1 is SQVTM, CDR2 ANQGSEA, per germline. The V gene lost 3 bases and the J gene lost 1 base, with 9 bases spanning the gap.

The chain links TRBV7-9 to TRBJ2-2, with 10 bases aligning to TRBD1. V shed 5 bases and J 7 bases; nucleotides not matched to a gene: 4. Looked up from germline, CDR1 is SEHNR and CDR2 is FQNEAQ (reference sequence). The CDR3 extends over 14 amino acids. CDR3 region: CASSPGQGFGELFF. The CDR3 DNA reads as TGTGCCAGCAGCCCGGGACAGGGGTTCGGGGAGCTGTTTTTT.

The chain carries TRBV3-1 and TRBJ2-7; D might be TRBD2 (7 bases). The CDR3 extends over 17 amino acids. Germline loops: CDR1 LGHDT, CDR2 YNNKEL (reference sequence). V lost 1 base to trimming and J lost 2 bases, with 18 bases between them. The DNA of the CDR3 is TGTGCCAGCAGCCAAGTAGGGGGGGGGCTCCCAACCTACGAGCAGTACTTC. Protein: CASSQVGGGLPTYEQYF.

This chain joins TRBV4-2 and TRBJ2-1; 7 nucleotides align to TRBD2. J gave up 9 bases and V 4 bases, and 6 bases lay outside the gene matches. This CDR3 region has 13 residues. Germline CDR1 and CDR2: LGHNA and YNFKEQ. CDR3 DNA: TGTGCCAGCAGCCTGGGCGGGAGTGTTGAGCAGTTCTTC. Translation gives CASSLGGSVEQFF.

This chain links TRBV29-1 with TRBJ2-1; possible D gene TRBD1, 5 bases. Deletions cut 6 bases from V and 4 bases from J, with 7 bases between. The CDR3 runs to 11 residues. Per germline, CDR1 SQVTM and CDR2 ANQGSEA. CDR3 sequence (DNA): TGCAGCGTGACAGAATACAATGAGCAGTTCTTC. The encoded protein is CSVTEYNEQFF.

This clonotype was seen just once. The V gene is TRBV2, the J gene TRBJ2-2; 7 bases agree with TRBD1. The CDR3 is 15 amino acids. With V trimmed by 5 bases and J by 0 bases, 3 bases remained unmatched. Germline assignment: CDR1 SNHLY and CDR2 FYNNEI. DNA of the CDR3: TGTGCCAGCAGTCCGGGACAGACGAACACCGGGGAGCTGTTTTTT. It yields the protein CASSPGQTNTGELFF.

The gene calls are TRBV29-1 and TRBJ2-7, with 13 bases lining up with TRBD2. The CDR3 is 15 residues long. Germline values: CDR1 SQVTM, CDR2 ANQGSEA. J lost 2 bases, V lost 0 bases, and 1 base had no gene match. The CDR3 DNA reads TGCAGCGTTGAAGAGGGGACTAGCGGGGCCTACGAGCAGTACTTC. As protein: CSVEEGTSGAYEQYF.

The CDR3 DNA reads TGTGCCAGCGACGACAGGGCCGGGGAGCTGTTTTTT. It specifies CASDDRAGELFF. The chain links TRBV7-9 to TRBJ2-2; 7 bases are shared with TRBD1. The CDR3 is 12 residues long. Trimming removed 8 bases from V and 6 bases from J; junction bases left unmatched: 3. CDR1 and CDR2 from the germline V gene are SEHNR and FQNEAQ (reference sequence).

This CDR3 is CASSQDYIGLSYEQYF. The CDR3 DNA follows: TGCGCCAGCAGCCAAGATTATATAGGGCTCTCCTACGAGCAGTACTTC. The V gene is TRBV4-1, the J gene TRBJ2-7; D is unclear. With 0 bases removed from V and 0 bases from J, the gap between germline ends came to 12 bases. CDR3 length: 16 amino acids. Germline CDR1 and CDR2: MGHRA and YSYEKL.

This chain uses TRBV28 with TRBJ2-5; 8 bases are shared with TRBD2. The CDR3 has 16 amino acids. Germline V gives CDR1 MDHEN, CDR2 SYDVKM. Trimming at V came to 5 bases and at J to 5 bases, leaving 13 bases not matched to a gene. As DNA, the CDR3 is TGTGCCAGCAGTCTTCCAGGGGCGGGGGGCGTGGAGACCCAGTACTTC. This sequence encodes CASSLPGAGGVETQYF.

The rearrangement uses TRBV29-1 and TRBJ2-3; D call uncertain. Trimming stripped 5 bases from V and 2 bases from J, with 5 bases between. The germline V gene has CDR1 SQVTM and CDR2 ANQGSEA. The CDR3 runs 11 residues. The CDR3 loop is CSVLDTDTQYF. In nucleotides, the CDR3 is TGCAGCGTTCTGGACACAGATACGCAGTATTTT.

The CDR3 loop is CASSTDPPWDSYNEQFF. The CDR3 DNA reads as TGTGCCAGTAGTACGGACCCGCCATGGGACTCTTACAATGAGCAGTTCTTC. V gene TRBV19 combines with J gene TRBJ2-1; possibly TRBD2 for D (6 bases). This CDR3 comprises 17 residues. The V gene's germline CDR1 is LNHDA and CDR2 SQIVND (reference sequence). Trimming pared 4 bases from V and 4 bases from J, leaving 20 bases between.

The rearrangement uses TRBV6-1 and TRBJ1-1; TRBD1 matches 8 bases. Germline CDR1 MNHNS, CDR2 SASEGT. This CDR3 contains 19 residues. The V gene end was trimmed by 3 bases and the J gene end by 0 bases; junction bases not matched to a gene: 15. DNA of the CDR3: TGTGCCAGCAGTGACCGGGACAGGCTCGCAGTATTCATGAACACTGAAGCTTTCTTT. Its translation is CASSDRDRLAVFMNTEAFF.

The rearrangement uses TRBV19 and TRBJ2-1; 8 nucleotides match TRBD2. Trimming removed 4 bases from V and 6 bases from J; junction bases left unmatched: 11. Per germline, CDR1 LNHDA and CDR2 SQIVND (reference sequence). The length of the CDR3 is 16 residues. DNA of the CDR3: TGTGCCAGTAGTACCCCGGGAGCGGGAGCTCCCAATGAGCAGTTCTTC. Translating gives CASSTPGAGAPNEQFF.

This clonotype was recorded only once. This sequence joins TRBV9 and TRBJ2-1; tentatively, D is TRBD1 or TRBD2 (5 bases each). The germline V gene has CDR1 SGDLS and CDR2 YYNGEE. This CDR3 is built from 13 residues. The V end lost 0 bases, the J end lost 8 bases, and 9 bases lay between the germline ends. The CDR3 region has the DNA TGTGCCAGCAGCGTAGATAGAGGGGATGAGCAGTTCTTC. This sequence encodes CASSVDRGDEQFF.

The chain couples TRBV12-3 or TRBV12-4 to TRBJ2-1; 8 positions agree with TRBD1. This CDR3 region has 14 residues. V lost 3 bases, J lost 5 bases, and 3 bases stayed unmatched. CDR3 bases: TGTGCCAGCAGTTTCCAGGGGGCAAACAATGAGCAGTTCTTC. Residues: CASSFQGANNEQFF.